This TCR beta chain emerged from a study of blood T cell repertoires in COVID-19. Study-level information: Samples representing acute and convalescent COVID-19 were sourced from the United States, Italy and Spain. PBMCs, B-cell-depleted T cells, or T cells provided the cDNA or gDNA that made up the material.

Profiling relied on immunoSEQ multiplex PCR, and the TCRdb table lists in-frame clones only, not all of them. The repertoire holds about 130,000 clones, with approximately 82% as singletons. The CDR3 runs to 15 residues. Germline-derived CDR1 and CDR2 are MDHEN and SYDVKM. The V segment lost 2 bases and the J segment 4 bases; nucleotides outside the gene matches: 5. Sequencing was done on a sample of peripheral blood. The receptor's source is a man aged 40-50 years with active or convalescent COVID-19. The rearrangement links TRBV28 to TRBJ1-2, with 9 positions matching TRBD1. CDR3 loop: CASSLKTGGFYGYTF. CDR3 sequence (DNA): TGTGCCAGCAGTTTAAAAACAGGGGGCTTCTATGGCTACACCTTC.